In this sample, the clone carrying this TCR beta chain turned up many times. For sequencing, patients were chosen who had shown expansion of CD8+CD57+ cells by flow cytometry. J gave up 7 bases and V 2 bases, and 11 bases lay outside the gene matches. This CDR3 is built from 16 residues. In germline, CDR1 is SGHTA, CDR2 FQGNSA. The data derive from a study of CD8+CD57+ T cells in acquired aplastic anemia. Researchers used genomic DNA as the template to profile TCR beta VDJ and CDR3. Each CDR3 protein gets one entry after TCRdb re-called the reads with MiXCR. The data hold about 240,000 distinct CDR3 sequences, with around 46% observed a single time.

The material sequenced was sorted CD4+, CD8+, or CD8+CD57+ T cells (not recorded which) from PBMCs. This clonotype originated in a human donor with aplastic anemia. This chain links TRBV7-2 with TRBJ2-5, with 9 nucleotides matching TRBD2. CDR3 DNA sequence: TGTGCCAGCAGCTTAAGGCTAGCGGGGTTCGGCGGGACCCAGTACTTC. Its protein product is CASSLRLAGFGGTQYF.